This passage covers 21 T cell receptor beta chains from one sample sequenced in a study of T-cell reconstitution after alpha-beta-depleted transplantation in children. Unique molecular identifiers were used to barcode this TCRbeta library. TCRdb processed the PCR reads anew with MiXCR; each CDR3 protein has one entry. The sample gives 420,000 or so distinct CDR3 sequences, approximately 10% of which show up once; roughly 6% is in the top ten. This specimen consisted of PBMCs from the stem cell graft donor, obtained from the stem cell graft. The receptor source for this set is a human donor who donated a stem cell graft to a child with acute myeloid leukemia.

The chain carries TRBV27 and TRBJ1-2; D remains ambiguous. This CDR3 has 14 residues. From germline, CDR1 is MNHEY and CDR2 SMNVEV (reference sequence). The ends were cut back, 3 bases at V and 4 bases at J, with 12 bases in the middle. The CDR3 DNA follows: TGTGCCAGCAGTTTTTCCGGGTCCGGCTATGGCTACACCTTC. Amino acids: CASSFSGSGYGYTF.

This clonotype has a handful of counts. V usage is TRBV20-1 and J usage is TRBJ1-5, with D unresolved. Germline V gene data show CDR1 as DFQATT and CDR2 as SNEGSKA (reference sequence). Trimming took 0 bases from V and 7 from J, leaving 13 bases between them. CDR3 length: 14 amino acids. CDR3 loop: CSARDGQSAQPQHF. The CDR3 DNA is TGCAGTGCTAGAGATGGCCAGTCGGCACAGCCCCAGCATTTT.

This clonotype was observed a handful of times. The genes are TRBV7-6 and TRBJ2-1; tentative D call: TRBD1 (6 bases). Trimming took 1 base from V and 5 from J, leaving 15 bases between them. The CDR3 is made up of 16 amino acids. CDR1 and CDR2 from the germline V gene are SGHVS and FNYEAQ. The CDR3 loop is CASSLVLARGNNEQFF. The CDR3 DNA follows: TGTGCCAGCAGCTTAGTGTTGGCCAGGGGAAACAATGAGCAGTTCTTC. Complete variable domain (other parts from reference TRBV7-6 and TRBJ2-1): GAGVSQSPRYKVTKRGQDVALRCDPISGHVSLYWYRQALGQGPEFLTYFNYEAQQDKSGLPNDRFSAERPEGSISTLTIQRTEQRDSAMYRCASSLVLARGNNEQFFGPGTRLTVL.

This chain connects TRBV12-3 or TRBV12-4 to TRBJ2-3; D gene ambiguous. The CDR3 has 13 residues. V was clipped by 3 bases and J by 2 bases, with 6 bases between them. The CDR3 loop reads CASSFIATDTQYF. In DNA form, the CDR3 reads TGTGCCAGCAGTTTTATCGCCACAGATACGCAGTATTTT.

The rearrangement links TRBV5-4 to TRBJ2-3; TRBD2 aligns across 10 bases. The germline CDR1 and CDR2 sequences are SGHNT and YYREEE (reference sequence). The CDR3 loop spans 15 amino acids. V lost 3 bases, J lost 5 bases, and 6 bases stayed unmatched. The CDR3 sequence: CASSSTSGSQDTQYF. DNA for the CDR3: TGTGCCAGCAGCTCGACTAGCGGGTCTCAAGATACGCAGTATTTT.

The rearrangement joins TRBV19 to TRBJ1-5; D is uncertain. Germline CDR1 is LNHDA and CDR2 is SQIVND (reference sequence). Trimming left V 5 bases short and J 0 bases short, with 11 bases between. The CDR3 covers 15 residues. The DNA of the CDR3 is TGTGCCAGTAGTTTCTCGGTTTATAGCAATCAGCCCCAGCATTTT. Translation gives CASSFSVYSNQPQHF.

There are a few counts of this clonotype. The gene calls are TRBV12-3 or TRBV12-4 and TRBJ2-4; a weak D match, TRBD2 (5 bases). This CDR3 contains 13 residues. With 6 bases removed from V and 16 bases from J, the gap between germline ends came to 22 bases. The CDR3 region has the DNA TGTGCCAGCAGCTTTCCGGGCACTCTTCGGGAATACTTC. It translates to CASSFPGTLREYF.

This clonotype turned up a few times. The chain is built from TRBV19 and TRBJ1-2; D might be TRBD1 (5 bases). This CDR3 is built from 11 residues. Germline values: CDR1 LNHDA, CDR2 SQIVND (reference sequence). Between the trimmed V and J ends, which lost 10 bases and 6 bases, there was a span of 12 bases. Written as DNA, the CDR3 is TGTGCCACTACGGGGGAGGATGGCTACACCTTC. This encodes CATTGEDGYTF.

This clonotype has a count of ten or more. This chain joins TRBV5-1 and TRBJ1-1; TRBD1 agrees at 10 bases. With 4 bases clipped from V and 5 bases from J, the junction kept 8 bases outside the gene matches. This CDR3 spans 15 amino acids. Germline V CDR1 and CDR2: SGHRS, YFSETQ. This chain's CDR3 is CASSPLTGGYTEAFF. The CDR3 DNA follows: TGCGCCAGCAGCCCCCTGACAGGGGGCTATACTGAAGCTTTCTTT.

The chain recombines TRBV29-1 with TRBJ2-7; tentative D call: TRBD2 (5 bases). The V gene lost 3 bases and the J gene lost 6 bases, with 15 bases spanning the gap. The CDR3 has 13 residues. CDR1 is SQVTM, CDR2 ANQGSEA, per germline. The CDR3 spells CSVEERVSSEQYF. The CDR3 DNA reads TGCAGCGTTGAGGAGAGGGTGAGCTCCGAGCAGTACTTC.

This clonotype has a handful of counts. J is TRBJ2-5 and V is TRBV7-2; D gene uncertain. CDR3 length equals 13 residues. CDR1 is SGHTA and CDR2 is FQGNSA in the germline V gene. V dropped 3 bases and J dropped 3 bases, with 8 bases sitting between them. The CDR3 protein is CASSFQFEETQYF. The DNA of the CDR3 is TGTGCCAGCAGCTTCCAGTTCGAAGAGACCCAGTACTTC.

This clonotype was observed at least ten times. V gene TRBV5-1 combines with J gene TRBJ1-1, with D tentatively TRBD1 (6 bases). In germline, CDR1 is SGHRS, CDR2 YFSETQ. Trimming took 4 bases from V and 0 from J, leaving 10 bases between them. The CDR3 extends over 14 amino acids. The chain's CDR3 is CASSPQGMNTEAFF. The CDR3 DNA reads TGCGCCAGCAGCCCACAGGGTATGAACACTGAAGCTTTCTTT. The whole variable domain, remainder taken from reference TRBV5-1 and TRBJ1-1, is KAGVTQTPRYLIKTRGQQVTLSCSPISGHRSVSWYQQTPGQGLQFLFEYFSETQRNKGNFPGRFSGRQFSNSRSEMNVSTLELGDSALYLCASSPQGMNTEAFFGQGTRLTVV.

The CDR3 DNA reads as TGTGCCAGCACTCGGGACAAATACACCGGGGAGCTGTTTTTT. It codes for CASTRDKYTGELFF. V gene TRBV6-2 or TRBV6-3 combines with J gene TRBJ2-2; a weak D match, TRBD1 (6 bases). Germline V lookup: CDR1 MNHEY, CDR2 SVGEGT. The CDR3 length is 14 residues. The V end lost 7 bases, the J end lost 3 bases, and 12 bases lay between the germline ends.

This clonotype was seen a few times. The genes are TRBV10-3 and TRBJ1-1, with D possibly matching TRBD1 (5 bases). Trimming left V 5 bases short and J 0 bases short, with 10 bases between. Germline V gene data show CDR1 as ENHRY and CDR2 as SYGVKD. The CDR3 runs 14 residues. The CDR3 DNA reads TGTGCCATCAGTCGACAGAATTTGAACACTGAAGCTTTCTTT. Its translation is CAISRQNLNTEAFF.

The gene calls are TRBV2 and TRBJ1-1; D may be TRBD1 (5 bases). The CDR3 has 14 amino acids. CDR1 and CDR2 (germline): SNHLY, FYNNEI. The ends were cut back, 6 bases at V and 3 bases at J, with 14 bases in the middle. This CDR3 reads CASRGLGGDTEAFF. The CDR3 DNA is TGTGCCAGCAGGGGGCTTGGGGGGGACACTGAAGCTTTCTTT.

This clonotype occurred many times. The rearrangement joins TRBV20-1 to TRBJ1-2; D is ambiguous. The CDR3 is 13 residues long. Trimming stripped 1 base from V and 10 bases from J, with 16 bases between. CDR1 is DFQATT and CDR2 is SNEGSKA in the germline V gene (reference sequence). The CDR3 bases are TGCAGTGCTAGAGGATCAGAGGGCTCGTTCTACACCTTC. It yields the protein CSARGSEGSFYTF.

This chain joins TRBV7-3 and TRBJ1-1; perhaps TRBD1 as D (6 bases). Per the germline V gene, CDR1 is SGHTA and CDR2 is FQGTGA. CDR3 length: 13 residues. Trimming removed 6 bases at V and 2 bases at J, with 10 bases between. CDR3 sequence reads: CASRGTPNTEAFF. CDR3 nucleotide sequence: TGTGCCAGCAGAGGGACACCCAACACTGAAGCTTTCTTT.

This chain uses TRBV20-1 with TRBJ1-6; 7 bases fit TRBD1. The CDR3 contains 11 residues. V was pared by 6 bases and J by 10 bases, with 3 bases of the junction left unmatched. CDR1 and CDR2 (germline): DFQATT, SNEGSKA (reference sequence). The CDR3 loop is CSAGQTSPLHF. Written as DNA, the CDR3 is TGCAGTGCGGGACAGACCTCACCCCTCCACTTT.

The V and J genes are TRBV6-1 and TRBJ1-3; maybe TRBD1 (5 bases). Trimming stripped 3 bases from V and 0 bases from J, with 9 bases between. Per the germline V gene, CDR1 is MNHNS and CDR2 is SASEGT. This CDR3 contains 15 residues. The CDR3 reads CASSDAGHSGNTIYF. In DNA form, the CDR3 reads TGTGCCAGCAGTGACGCCGGACACTCTGGAAACACCATATATTTT.

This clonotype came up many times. The CDR3 DNA sequence: TGTGCCAGCAGTTTAGGGAGAGGTAGCAGGGAGCAGTACTTC. Its translation is CASSLGRGSREQYF. This chain links TRBV12-3 or TRBV12-4 with TRBJ2-7, with D hard to call. Trimming took off 1 base at V and 7 bases at J, with 14 bases between the two ends. The CDR3 runs 14 residues.

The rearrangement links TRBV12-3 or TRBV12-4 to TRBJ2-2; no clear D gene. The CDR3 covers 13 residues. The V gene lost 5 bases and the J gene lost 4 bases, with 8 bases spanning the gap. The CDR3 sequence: CASSGSSTGELFF. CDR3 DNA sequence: TGTGCCAGCAGTGGAAGTAGCACCGGGGAGCTGTTTTTT.